The rows below give T cell receptor beta chains drawn from one sample of a study of T cell responses to AZD1222 COVID-19 vaccine. Sequencing was performed with immunoSEQ multiplex PCR; in TCRdb, only in-frame clones are kept and a portion is missing. In the table there are about 100,000 clones, about 90% of which are singletons. The specimen was peripheral blood, collected on day 0 of AZD1222 vaccination. The receptors shown here come from an adult in good health. Both conserved end residues are part of each CDR3. D genes are given only for firm matches. Where a row states a size, it is once, few, many or the class of an expanded clone; other rows omit it.

d_gene	v_gene	j_gene	abundance	CDR3aa	CDR3nt
-	TRBV6-5	TRBJ2-7	-	CASSNGVASSYEQYF	TGTGCCAGCTCAAACGGGGTAGCGTCCTCCTACGAGCAGTACTTC
-	TRBV25-1	TRBJ2-6	-	CASSGSANVLTF	TGTGCCAGCAGCGGGTCGGCCAACGTCCTGACTTTC
-	TRBV19	TRBJ1-1	few	CATSGKTEAFF	TGTGCCACCTCAGGGAAAACTGAAGCTTTCTTT
-	TRBV28	TRBJ2-1	once	CASSLVRVAYGLNEQFF	TGTGCCAGCAGTTTAGTCCGGGTGGCCTACGGGCTCAATGAGCAGTTCTTC
-	TRBV14	TRBJ2-6	-	CASSQERQLGVLTF	TGTGCCAGCAGCCAAGAAAGGCAGCTTGGGGTCCTGACTTTC
TRBD2	TRBV5-4	TRBJ2-5	-	CASSLASSGRKGETQYF	TGTGCCAGCAGCTTGGCCTCTAGCGGGAGGAAGGGAGAGACCCAGTACTTC
-	TRBV6-2/TRBV6-3	TRBJ2-1	once	CASSFDSGRSSYNEQFF	TGTGCCAGCAGCTTTGACAGTGGAAGGAGCTCCTACAATGAGCAGTTCTTC
TRBD1	TRBV18	TRBJ1-2	-	CASSQGTGDLYGYTF	TGTGCCAGCTCGCAAGGGACAGGCGACCTCTATGGCTACACCTTC
TRBD1	TRBV24-1	TRBJ2-7	-	CATQGTGYEQYF	TGTGCCACGCAGGGGACAGGGTACGAGCAGTACTTC
-	TRBV30	TRBJ2-7	-	CAWIGQPSYEQYF	TGTGCCTGGATTGGGCAGCCCTCCTACGAGCAGTACTTC
-	TRBV7-6	TRBJ1-6	once	CASSLRQENSPLHF	TGTGCCAGCAGCCTCCGACAGGAGAATTCACCCCTCCACTTT
TRBD1	TRBV5-1	TRBJ2-7	few	CASSLDRGTDEQYF	TGCGCCAGCAGCTTGGACAGGGGGACAGACGAGCAGTACTTC
-	TRBV29-1	TRBJ2-3	-	CSVDRDTDTQYF	TGCAGCGTTGACCGGGACACAGATACGCAGTATTTT